This record looks at one T cell receptor beta chain sequence and its context. V was clipped by 7 bases and J by 5 bases, with 6 bases between them. The CDR3 has 12 residues. The sample originates from a study of control samples from healthy donors and cancer patients. Profiled with immunoSEQ multiplex PCR; TCRdb holds only in-frame clones, not every one. The repertoire holds roughly 150,000 clones, roughly 88% seen once, with 1.7% in the top ten. The chain has TRBV12-3 or TRBV12-4 and TRBJ1-6; D gene ambiguous. The sequence derives from a man between 18 and 35 years old in good health. Material: blood. In nucleotides, the CDR3 is TGTGCCAGCAATAAGGATAATTCACCCCTCCACTTT. Its protein product is CASNKDNSPLHF.